This paragraph reports one T cell receptor beta chain. Antigen: not known. The junction shows a germline mismatch at one end, possibly a read error. This record belongs to a study of neurological immune-mediated disorders. The study's findings and limits: CDR3 amino acid sequences of expanded clones were not shared across subjects, a result suggesting private repertoires in all groups.

Germline CDR1 and CDR2: MNHEY and SVGEGT. The CDR3 covers 14 residues. Each TCR transcript was tagged with a 10-nucleotide random UMI during 5'RACE. The authors obtained over 160 million TCR-beta sequences from 15-18 subjects per sequencing run. Each CDR3 protein is one row after TCRdb ran MiXCR on the 5' RACE reads. The table lists about 59,000 distinct CDR3 sequences, over 9.5% of them singletons. This sequence joins TRBV6-2 or TRBV6-3 and TRBJ2-7, with 12 bases lining up with TRBD1. The specimen was PBMCs. The receptor was derived from a woman in her fifties or sixties with HTLV-1-associated myelopathy (HAM/TSP). The CDR3 DNA reads TGTGCAAGCAGTGGGGACAGGGGGCTTAACGAGCAGTACTTC. Translation: CASSGDRGLNEQYF.